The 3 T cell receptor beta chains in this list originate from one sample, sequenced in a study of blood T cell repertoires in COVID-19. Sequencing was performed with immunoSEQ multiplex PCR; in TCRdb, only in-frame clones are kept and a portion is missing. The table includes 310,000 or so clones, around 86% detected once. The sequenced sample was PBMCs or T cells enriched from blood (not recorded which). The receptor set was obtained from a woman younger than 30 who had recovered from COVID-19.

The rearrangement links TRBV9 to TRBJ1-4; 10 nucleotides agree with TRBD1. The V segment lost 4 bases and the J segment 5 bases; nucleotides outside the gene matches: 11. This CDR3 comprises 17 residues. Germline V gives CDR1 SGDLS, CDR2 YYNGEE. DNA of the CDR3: TGTGCCAGCAGCCCAGGTCCCGGGACAGGGGCCAATGAAAAACTGTTTTTT. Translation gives CASSPGPGTGANEKLFF.

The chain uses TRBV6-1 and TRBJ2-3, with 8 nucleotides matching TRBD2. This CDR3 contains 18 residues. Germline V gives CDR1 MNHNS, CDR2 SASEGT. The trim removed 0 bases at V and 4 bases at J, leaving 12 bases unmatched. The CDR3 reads CASSEAALRSGRPDTQYF. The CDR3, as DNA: TGTGCCAGCAGTGAAGCGGCCCTGAGGAGCGGGAGACCAGATACGCAGTATTTT.

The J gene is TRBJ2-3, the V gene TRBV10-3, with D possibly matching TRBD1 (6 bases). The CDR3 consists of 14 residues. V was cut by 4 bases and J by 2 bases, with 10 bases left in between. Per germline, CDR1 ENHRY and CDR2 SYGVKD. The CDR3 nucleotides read TGTGCCATCAGTGCAGACAGGAACACAGATACGCAGTATTTT. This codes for CAISADRNTDTQYF.